This T cell receptor beta chain is drawn from a study of graft-versus-host responses after intestinal transplantation. Germline values: CDR1 SNHLY, CDR2 FYNNEI. Trimming left V 7 bases short and J 5 bases short, with 8 bases between. The CDR3 spans 11 residues. Here immunoSEQ multiplex PCR was the method, and the copy in TCRdb shows in-frame clones only, minus some. The sample gives tens of thousands of clones, around 89% of which show up once; around 0.3% is in the top ten. Concerning this clone: Antigen unknown.

The TCR originated in a human donor who was the organ donor for an intestinal transplant. This sequence joins TRBV2 and TRBJ2-5; D unclear. The input for sequencing was unstimulated CD4+ T cells sorted from spleen or lymph node cells, taken before transplant. The CDR3 here is CASKRLETQYF. CDR3 nucleotide sequence: TGTGCCAGCAAGAGGTTGGAGACCCAGTACTTC. The full variable domain, in which reference TRBV2 and TRBJ2-5 provide the parts outside the CDR3, is EPEVTQTPSHQVTQMGQEVILRCVPISNHLYFYWYRQILGQKVEFLVSFYNNEISEKSEIFDDQFSVERPDGSNFTLKIRSTKLEDSAMYFCASKRLETQYFGPGTRLLVL.